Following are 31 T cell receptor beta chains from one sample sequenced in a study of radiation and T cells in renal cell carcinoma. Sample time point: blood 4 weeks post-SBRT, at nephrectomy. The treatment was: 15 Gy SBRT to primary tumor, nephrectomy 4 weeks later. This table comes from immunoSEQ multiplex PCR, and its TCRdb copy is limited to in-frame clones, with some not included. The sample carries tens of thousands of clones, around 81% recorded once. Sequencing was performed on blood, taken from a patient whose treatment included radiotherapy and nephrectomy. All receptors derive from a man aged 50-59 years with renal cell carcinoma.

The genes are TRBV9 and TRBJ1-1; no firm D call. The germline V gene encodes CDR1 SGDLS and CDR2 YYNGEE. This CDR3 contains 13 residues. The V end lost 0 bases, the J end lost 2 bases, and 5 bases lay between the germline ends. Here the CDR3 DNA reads TGTGCCAGCAGCGTAGCCGGAAACACTGAAGCTTTCTTT. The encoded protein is CASSVAGNTEAFF.

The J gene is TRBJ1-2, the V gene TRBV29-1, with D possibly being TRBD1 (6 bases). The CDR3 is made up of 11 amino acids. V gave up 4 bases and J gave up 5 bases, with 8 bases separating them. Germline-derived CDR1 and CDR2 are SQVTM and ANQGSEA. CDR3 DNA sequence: TGCAGCGTTGCCAGGGGATATGGCTACACCTTC. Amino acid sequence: CSVARGYGYTF.

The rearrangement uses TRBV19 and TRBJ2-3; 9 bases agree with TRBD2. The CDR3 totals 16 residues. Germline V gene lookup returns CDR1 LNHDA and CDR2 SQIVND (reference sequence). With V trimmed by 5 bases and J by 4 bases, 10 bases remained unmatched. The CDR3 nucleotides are TGTGCCAGTAGTGGAGGGACTAGCAGGATATCAGATACGCAGTATTTT. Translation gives CASSGGTSRISDTQYF.

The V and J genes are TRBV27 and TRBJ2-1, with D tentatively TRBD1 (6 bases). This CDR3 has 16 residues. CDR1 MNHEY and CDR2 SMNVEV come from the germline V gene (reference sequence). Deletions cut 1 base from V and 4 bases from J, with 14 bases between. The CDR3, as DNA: TGTGCCAGCAGTTTATTACACAGGGCGCCTTACAATGAGCAGTTCTTC. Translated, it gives CASSLLHRAPYNEQFF.

CDR3 region: CASSRLTDPKETQYF. For the CDR3, the DNA is TGCGCCAGCAGCCGCCTGACAGACCCTAAAGAGACCCAGTACTTC. This chain joins TRBV5-1 and TRBJ2-5; tentative D call: TRBD1 (5 bases). Deletions cut 4 bases from V and 3 bases from J, with 16 bases between. There are 15 residues in the CDR3. The V gene's germline CDR1 is SGHRS and CDR2 YFSETQ. The variable domain in full, with the rest retrieved from reference TRBV5-1 and TRBJ2-5, is KAGVTQTPRYLIKTRGQQVTLSCSPISGHRSVSWYQQTPGQGLQFLFEYFSETQRNKGNFPGRFSGRQFSNSRSEMNVSTLELGDSALYLCASSRLTDPKETQYFGPGTRLLVL.

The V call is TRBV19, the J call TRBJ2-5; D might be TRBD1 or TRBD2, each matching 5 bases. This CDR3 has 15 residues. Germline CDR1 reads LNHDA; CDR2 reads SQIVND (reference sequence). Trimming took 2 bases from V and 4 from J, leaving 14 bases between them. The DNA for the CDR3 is TGTGCCAGTAGTATAAGGATCTGGGGGACAGAGACCCAGTACTTC. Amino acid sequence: CASSIRIWGTETQYF.

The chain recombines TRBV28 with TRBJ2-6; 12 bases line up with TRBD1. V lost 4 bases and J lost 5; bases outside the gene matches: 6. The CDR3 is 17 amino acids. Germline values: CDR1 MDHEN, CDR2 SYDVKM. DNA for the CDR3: TGTGCCAGCAGTTACGGGACAGGGGGCCGAAGGGCCAACGTCCTGACTTTC. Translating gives CASSYGTGGRRANVLTF.

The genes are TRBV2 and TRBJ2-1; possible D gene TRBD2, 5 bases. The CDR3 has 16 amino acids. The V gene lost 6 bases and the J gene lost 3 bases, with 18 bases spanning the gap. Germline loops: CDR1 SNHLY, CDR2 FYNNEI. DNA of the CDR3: TGTGCCAGCAGGGGGTCCAGAAGCGGCTACTACAATGAGCAGTTCTTC. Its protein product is CASRGSRSGYYNEQFF.

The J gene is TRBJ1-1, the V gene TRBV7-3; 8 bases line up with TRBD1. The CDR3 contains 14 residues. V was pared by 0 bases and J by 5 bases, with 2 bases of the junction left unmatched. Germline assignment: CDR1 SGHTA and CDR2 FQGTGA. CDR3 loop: CASSLTQGATEAFF. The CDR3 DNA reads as TGTGCCAGCAGCTTAACGCAGGGGGCAACTGAAGCTTTCTTT.

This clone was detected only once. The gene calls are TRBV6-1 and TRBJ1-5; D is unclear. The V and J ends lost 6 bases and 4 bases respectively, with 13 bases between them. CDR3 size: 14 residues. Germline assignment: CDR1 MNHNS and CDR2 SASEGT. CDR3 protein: CASSLYGRNQPQHF. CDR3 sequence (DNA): TGTGCCAGCAGCCTGTACGGAAGAAATCAGCCCCAGCATTTT.

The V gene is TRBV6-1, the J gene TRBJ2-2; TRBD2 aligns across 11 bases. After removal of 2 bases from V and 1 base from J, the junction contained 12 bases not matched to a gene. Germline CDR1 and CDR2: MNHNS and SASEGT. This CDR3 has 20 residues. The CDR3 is CASSEKALGLAGGNTGELFF. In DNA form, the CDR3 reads TGTGCCAGCAGTGAAAAGGCCCTGGGTCTAGCGGGAGGGAACACCGGGGAGCTGTTTTTT.

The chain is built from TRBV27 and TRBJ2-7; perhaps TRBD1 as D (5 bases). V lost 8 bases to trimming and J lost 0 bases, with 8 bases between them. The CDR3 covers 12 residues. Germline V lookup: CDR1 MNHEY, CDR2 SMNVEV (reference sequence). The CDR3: CASQGSSYEQYF. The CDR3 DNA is TGTGCCAGCCAGGGTAGCTCCTACGAGCAGTACTTC.

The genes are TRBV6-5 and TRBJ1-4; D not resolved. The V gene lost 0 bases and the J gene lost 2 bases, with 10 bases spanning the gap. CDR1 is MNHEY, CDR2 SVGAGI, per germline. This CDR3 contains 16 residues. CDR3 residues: CASSYSMGMTNEKLFF. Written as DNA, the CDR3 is TGTGCCAGCAGTTACTCGATGGGTATGACTAATGAAAAACTGTTTTTT.

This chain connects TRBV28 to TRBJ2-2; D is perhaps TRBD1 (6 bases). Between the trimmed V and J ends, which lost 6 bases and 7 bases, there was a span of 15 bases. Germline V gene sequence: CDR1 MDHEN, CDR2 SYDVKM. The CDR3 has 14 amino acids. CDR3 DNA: TGTGCCAGCAGGAACACAGGGTCCGGCGGGGAGCTGTTTTTT. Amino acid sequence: CASRNTGSGGELFF.

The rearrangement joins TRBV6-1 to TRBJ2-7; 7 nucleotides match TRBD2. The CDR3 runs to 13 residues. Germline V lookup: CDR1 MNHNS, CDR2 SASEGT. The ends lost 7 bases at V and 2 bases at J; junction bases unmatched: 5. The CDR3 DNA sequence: TGTGCCAGCACGGGGAGCGGGGCCTACGAGCAGTACTTC. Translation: CASTGSGAYEQYF.

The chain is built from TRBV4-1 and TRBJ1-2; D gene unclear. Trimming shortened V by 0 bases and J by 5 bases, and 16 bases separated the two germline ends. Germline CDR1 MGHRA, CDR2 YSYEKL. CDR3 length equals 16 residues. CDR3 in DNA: TGCGCCAGCAGCCAAGAAGTAACGAGGTTCTGGTATGGCTACACCTTC. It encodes CASSQEVTRFWYGYTF.

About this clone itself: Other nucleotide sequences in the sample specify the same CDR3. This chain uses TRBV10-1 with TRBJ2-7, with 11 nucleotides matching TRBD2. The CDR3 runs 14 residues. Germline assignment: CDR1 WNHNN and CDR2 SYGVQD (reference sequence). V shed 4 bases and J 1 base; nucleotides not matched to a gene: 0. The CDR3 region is CASSGTSGSYEQYF. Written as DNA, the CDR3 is TGCGCCAGCAGTGGGACTAGCGGGTCCTACGAGCAGTACTTC.

CDR3 DNA: TGTGCCAGCAGCTTTAGAAGGGGGGTTCCCACAGATACGCAGTATTTT. Its protein is CASSFRRGVPTDTQYF. This chain joins TRBV7-9 and TRBJ2-3; the D call may be TRBD1 or TRBD2 (6 bases each). With 3 bases removed from V and 2 bases from J, the gap between germline ends came to 15 bases. CDR3 length: 16 amino acids. CDR1 is SEHNR, CDR2 FQNEAQ, per germline (reference sequence).

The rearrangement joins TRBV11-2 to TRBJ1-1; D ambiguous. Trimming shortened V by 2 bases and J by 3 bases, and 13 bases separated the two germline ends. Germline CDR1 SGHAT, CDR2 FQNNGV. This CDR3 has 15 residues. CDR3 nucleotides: TGTGCCAGCAGCTTACCAGGTTCGCAGTACACTGAAGCTTTCTTT. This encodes CASSLPGSQYTEAFF.

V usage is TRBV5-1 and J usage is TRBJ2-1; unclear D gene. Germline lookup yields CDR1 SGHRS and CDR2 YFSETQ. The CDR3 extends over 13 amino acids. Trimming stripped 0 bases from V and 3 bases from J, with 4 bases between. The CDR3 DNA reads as TGCGCCAGCAGCTTGGCCGTCTACAATGAGCAGTTCTTC. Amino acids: CASSLAVYNEQFF.

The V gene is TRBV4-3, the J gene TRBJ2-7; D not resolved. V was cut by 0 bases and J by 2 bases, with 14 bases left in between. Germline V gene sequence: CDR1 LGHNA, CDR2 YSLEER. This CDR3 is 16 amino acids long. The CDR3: CASSQDSRGSPYEQYF. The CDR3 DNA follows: TGCGCCAGCAGCCAAGACTCGCGCGGATCCCCCTACGAGCAGTACTTC.

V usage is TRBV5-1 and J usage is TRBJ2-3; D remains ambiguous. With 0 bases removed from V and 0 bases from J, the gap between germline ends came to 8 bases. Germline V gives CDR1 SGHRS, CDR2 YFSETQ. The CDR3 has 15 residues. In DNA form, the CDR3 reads TGCGCCAGCAGCTTGGGACACAGTAGCACAGATACGCAGTATTTT. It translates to CASSLGHSSTDTQYF.

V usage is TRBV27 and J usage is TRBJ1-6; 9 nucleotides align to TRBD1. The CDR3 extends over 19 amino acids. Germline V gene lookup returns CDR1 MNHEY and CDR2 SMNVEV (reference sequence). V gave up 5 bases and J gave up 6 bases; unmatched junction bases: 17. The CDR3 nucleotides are TGTGCCAGCAGTCCCTCACCTCCCGGGACAGGGAGAGGTAATTCACCCCTCCACTTT. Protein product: CASSPSPPGTGRGNSPLHF.

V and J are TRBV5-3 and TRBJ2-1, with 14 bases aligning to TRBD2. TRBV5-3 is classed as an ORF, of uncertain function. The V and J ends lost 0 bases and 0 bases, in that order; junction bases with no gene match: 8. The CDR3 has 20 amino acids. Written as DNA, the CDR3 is TGTGCCAGAAGCTTGGAGGGACTAGCGGGAGACAAGAGCTCCTACAATGAGCAGTTCTTC. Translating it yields CARSLEGLAGDKSSYNEQFF.

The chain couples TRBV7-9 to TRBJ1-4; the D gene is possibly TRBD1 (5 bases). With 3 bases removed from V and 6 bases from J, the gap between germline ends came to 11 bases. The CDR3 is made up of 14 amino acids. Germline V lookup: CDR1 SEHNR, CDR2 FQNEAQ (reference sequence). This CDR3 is CASSFWGDDEKLFF. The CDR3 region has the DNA TGTGCCAGCAGCTTTTGGGGGGATGATGAAAAACTGTTTTTT.

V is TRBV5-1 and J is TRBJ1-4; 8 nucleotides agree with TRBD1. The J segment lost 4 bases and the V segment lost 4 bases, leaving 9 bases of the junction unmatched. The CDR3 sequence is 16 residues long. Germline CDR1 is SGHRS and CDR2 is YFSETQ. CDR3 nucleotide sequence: TGCGCCAGCAGCCCAGGGTTCGGGACAGGTAATGAAAAACTGTTTTTT. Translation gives CASSPGFGTGNEKLFF.

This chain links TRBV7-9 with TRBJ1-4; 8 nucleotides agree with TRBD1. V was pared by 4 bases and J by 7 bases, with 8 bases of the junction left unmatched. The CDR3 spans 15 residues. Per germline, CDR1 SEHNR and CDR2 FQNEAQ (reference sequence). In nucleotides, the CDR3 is TGTGCCAGCAGCTCCTGGACAGGGCGGGGTGAAAAACTGTTTTTT. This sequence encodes CASSSWTGRGEKLFF.

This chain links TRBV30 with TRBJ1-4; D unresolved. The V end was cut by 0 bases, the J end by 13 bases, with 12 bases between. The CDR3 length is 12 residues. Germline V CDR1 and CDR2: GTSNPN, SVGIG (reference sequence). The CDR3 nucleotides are TGTGCCTGGAGTGTAAATCGCGAGAGACTGTTTTTT. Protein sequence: CAWSVNRERLFF.

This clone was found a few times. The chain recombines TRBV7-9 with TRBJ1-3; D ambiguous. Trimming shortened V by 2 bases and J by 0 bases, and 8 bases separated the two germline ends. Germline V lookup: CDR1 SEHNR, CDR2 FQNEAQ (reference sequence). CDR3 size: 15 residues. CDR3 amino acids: CASSLNRISGNTIYF. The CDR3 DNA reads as TGTGCCAGCAGCTTAAATCGGATCTCTGGAAACACCATATATTTT.

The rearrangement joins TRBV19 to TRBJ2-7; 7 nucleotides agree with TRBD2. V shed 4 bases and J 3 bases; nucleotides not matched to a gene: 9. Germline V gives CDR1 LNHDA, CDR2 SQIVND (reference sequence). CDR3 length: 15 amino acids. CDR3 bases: TGTGCCAGTAGTACCCCCCAGCGGGACGTCTACGAGCAGTACTTC. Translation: CASSTPQRDVYEQYF.

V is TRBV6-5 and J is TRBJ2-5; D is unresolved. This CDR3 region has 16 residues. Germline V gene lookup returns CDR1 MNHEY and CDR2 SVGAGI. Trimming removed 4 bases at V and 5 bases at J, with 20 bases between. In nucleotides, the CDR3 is TGTGCCAGCAGTTCAATGGAGACCCTGAGGCATGAGACCCAGTACTTC. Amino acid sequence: CASSSMETLRHETQYF.